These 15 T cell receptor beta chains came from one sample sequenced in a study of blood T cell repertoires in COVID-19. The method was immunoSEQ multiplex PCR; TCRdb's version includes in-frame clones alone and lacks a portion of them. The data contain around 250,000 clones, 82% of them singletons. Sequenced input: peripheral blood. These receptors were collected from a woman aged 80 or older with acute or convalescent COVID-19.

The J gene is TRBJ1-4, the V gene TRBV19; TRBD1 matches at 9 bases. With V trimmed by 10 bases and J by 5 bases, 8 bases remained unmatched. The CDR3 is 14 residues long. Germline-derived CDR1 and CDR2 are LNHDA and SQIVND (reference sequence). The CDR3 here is CATRTGDQNEKLFF. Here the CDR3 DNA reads TGTGCCACCAGGACAGGGGACCAGAATGAAAAACTGTTTTTT.

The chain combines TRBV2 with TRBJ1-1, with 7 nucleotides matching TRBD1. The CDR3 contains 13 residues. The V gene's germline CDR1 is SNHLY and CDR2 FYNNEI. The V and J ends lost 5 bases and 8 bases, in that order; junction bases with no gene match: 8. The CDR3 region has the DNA TGTGCCAGCAGTCCCAAAACGACAGGGGAAGCTTTCTTT. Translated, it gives CASSPKTTGEAFF.

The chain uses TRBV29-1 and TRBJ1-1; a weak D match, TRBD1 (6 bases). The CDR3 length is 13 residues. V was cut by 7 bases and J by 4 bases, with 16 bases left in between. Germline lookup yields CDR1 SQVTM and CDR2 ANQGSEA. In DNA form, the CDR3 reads TGCAGCGGAGACAGGACCTGGGGCACTGAAGCTTTCTTT. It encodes CSGDRTWGTEAFF. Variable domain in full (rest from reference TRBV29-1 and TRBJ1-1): SAVISQKPSRDICQRGTSLTIQCQVDSQVTMMFWYRQQPGQSLTLIATANQGSEATYESGFVIDKFPISRPNLTFSTLTVSNMSPEDSSIYLCSGDRTWGTEAFFGQGTRLTVV.

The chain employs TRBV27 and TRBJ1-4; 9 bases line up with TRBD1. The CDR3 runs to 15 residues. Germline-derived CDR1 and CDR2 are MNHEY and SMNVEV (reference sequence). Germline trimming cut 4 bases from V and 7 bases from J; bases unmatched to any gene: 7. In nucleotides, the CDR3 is TGTGCCAGCAGTTCCTCCCGACAGGGGGGTGAAAAACTGTTTTTT. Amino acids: CASSSSRQGGEKLFF.

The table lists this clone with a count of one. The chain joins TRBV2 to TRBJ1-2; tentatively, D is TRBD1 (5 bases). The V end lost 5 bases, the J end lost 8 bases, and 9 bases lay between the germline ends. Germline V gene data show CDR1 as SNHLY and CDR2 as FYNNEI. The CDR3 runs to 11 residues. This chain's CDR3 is CASSREGGYTF. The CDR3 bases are TGTGCCAGCAGTCGGGAGGGGGGCTACACCTTC.

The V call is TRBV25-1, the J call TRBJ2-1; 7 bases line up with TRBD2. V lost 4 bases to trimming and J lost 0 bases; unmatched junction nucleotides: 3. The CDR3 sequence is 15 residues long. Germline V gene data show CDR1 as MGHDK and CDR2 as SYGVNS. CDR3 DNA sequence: TGTGCCAGCAGTGTGGGCGGGAGCTCCTACAATGAGCAGTTCTTC. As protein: CASSVGGSSYNEQFF.

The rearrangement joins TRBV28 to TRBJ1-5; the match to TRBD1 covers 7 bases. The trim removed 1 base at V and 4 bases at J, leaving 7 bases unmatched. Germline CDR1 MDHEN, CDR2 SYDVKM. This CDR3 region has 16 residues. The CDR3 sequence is CASSLLGVRGNQPQHF. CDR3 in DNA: TGTGCCAGCAGTTTATTGGGGGTCAGGGGGAATCAGCCCCAGCATTTT.

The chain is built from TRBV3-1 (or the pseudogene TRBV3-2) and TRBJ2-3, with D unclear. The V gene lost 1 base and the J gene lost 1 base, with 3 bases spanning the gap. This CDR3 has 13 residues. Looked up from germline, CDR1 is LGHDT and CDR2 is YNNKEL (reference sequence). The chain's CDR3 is CASSQAGTDTQYF. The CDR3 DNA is TGTGCCAGCAGCCAAGCGGGCACAGATACGCAGTATTTT.

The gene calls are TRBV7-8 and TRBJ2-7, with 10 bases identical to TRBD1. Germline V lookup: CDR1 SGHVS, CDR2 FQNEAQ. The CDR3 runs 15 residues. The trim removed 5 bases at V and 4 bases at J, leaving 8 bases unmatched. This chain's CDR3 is CASSPSGTGDYEQYF. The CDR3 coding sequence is TGTGCCAGCAGCCCCTCCGGGACAGGGGATTACGAGCAGTACTTC.

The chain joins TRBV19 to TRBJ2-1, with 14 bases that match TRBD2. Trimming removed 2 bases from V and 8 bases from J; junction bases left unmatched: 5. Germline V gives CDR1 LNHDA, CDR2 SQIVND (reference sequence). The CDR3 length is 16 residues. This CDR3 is CASSITGTSGRYEQFF. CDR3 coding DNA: TGTGCCAGTAGTATAACGGGGACTAGCGGGAGATATGAGCAGTTCTTC.

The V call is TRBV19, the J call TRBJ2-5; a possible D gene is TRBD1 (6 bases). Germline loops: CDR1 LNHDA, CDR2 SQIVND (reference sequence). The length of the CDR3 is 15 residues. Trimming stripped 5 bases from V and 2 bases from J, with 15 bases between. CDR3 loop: CASSVVGQPQETQYF. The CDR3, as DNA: TGTGCCAGTAGTGTGGTAGGACAGCCTCAAGAGACCCAGTACTTC.

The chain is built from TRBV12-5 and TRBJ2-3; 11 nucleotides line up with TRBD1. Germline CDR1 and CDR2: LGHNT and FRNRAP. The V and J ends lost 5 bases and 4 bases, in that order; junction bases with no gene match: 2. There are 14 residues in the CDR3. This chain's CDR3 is CASGGQGAADTQYF. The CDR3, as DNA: TGTGCTAGTGGTGGACAGGGGGCTGCAGATACGCAGTATTTT.

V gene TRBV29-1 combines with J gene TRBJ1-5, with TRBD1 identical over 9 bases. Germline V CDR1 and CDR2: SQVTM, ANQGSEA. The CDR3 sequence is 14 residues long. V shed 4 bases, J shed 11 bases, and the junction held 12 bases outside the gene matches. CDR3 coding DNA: TGCAGCGTTGTTGGAGCCGGGACAGGGACGGCCCAGCATTTT. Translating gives CSVVGAGTGTAQHF.

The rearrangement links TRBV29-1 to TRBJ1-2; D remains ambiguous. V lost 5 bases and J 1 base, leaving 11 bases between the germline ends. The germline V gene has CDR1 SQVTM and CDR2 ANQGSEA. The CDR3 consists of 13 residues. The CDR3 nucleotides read TGCAGCGTTTCACAGTCGATTAACTATGGCTACACCTTC. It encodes CSVSQSINYGYTF.

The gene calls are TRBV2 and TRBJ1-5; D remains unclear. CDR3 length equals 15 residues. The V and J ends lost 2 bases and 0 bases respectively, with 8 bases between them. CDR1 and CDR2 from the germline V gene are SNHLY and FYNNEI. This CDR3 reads CASSERGYSNQPQHF. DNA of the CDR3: TGTGCCAGCAGTGAACGAGGATATAGCAATCAGCCCCAGCATTTT. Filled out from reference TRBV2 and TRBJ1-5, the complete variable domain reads EPEVTQTPSHQVTQMGQEVILRCVPISNHLYFYWYRQILGQKVEFLVSFYNNEISEKSEIFDDQFSVERPDGSNFTLKIRSTKLEDSAMYFCASSERGYSNQPQHFGDGTRLSIL.